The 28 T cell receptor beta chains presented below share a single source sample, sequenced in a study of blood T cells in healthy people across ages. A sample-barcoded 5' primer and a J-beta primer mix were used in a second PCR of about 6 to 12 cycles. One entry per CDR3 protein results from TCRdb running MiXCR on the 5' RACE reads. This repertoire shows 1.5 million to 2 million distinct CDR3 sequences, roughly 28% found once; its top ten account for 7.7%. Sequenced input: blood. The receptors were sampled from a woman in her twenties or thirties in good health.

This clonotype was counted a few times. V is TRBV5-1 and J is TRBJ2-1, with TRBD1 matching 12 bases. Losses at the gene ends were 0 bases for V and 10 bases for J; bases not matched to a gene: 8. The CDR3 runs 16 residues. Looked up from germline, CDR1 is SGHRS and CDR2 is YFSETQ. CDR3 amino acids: CASSLAPGQGAREQFF. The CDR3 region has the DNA TGCGCCAGCAGCTTGGCCCCGGGACAGGGGGCCAGGGAGCAGTTCTTC.

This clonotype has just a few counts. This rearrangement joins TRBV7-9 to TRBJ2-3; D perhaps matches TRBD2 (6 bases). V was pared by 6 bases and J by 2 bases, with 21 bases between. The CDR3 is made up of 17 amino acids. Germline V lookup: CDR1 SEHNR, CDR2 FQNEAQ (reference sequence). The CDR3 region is CASSQPAGTLFTDTQYF. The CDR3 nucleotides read TGTGCCAGCAGTCAGCCTGCGGGGACTCTCTTCACAGATACGCAGTATTTT.

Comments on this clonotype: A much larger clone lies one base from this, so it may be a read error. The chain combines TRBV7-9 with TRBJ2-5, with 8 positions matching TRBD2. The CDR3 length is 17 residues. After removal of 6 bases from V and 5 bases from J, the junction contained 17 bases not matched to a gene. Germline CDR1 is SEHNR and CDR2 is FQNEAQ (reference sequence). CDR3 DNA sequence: TGTGCCAGCAGACGAAGGGGTAGCGGGGTTGAAAGGGAGACCCAGTACTTC. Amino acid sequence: CASRRRGSGVERETQYF.

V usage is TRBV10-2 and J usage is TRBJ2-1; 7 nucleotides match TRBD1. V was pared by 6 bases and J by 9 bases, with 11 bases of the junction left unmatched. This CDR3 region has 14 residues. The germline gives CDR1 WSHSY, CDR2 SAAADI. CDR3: CASRHEQGSVEQFF. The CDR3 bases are TGCGCCAGCAGACATGAACAGGGGTCGGTTGAGCAGTTCTTC.

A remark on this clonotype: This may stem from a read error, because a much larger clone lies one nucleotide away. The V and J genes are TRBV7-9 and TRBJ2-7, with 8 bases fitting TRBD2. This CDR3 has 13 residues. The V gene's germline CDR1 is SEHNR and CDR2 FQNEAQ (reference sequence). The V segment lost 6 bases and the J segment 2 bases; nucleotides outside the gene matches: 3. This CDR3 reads CASRSSGTYEQYF. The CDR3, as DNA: TGTGCCAGCAGGAGTAGCGGGACCTACGAGCAGTACTTC.

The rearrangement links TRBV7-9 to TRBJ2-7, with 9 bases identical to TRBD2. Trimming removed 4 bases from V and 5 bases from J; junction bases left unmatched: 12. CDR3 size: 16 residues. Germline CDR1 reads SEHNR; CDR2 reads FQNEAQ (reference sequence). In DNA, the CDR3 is TGTGCCAGCAGCTGGGGCGAGGCGGGGGGGTCCGACGAGCAGTACTTC. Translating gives CASSWGEAGGSDEQYF.

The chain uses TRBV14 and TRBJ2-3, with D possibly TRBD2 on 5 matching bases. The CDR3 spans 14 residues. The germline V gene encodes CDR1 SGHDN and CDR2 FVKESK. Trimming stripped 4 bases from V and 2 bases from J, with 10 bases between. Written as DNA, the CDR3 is TGTGCCAGCAGCCCTCTAGGACTCACAGATACGCAGTATTTT. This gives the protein CASSPLGLTDTQYF.

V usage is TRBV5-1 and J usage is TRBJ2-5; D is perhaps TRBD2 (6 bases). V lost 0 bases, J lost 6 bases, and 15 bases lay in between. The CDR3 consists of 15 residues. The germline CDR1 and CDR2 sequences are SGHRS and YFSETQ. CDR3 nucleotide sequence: TGCGCCAGCAGCTTGGTCCCGGGGGACGTAAAGACCCAGTACTTC. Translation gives CASSLVPGDVKTQYF.

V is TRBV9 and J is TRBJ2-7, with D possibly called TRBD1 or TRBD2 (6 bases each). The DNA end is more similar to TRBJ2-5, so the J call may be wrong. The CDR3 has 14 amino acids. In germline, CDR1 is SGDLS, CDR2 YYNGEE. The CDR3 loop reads CASSVEPGAKTQYF. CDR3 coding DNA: TGTGCCAGCAGCGTAGAACCGGGGGCGAAGACCCAGTACTTC.

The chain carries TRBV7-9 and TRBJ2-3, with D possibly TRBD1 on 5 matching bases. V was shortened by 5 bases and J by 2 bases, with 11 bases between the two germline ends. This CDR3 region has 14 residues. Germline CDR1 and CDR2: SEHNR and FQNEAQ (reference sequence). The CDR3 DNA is TGTGCCAGCAGCACGACAGCTTTCACAGATACGCAGTATTTT. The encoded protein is CASSTTAFTDTQYF.

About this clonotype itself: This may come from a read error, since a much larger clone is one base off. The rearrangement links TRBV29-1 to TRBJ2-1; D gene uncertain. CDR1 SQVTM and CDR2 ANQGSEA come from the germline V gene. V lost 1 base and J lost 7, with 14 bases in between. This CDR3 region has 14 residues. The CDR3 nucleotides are TGCAGCGTTGAAGGCGGCGCAATAGGGAATGAGCAGTTCTTC. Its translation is CSVEGGAIGNEQFF.

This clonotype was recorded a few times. As DNA, the CDR3 is TGCAGCGTTGAAGATGGGTCGGGGGCACCTTTCTTT. Translated, it gives CSVEDGSGAPFF. The V call is TRBV29-1, the J call TRBJ1-1; the D gene is possibly TRBD1 (6 bases). The V end was cut by 0 bases, the J end by 12 bases, with 14 bases between. This CDR3 is built from 12 residues. Germline V gene data show CDR1 as SQVTM and CDR2 as ANQGSEA. Combining the CDR3 with reference TRBV29-1 and TRBJ1-1 gives the whole variable domain SAVISQKPSRDICQRGTSLTIQCQVDSQVTMMFWYRQQPGQSLTLIATANQGSEATYESGFVIDKFPISRPNLTFSTLTVSNMSPEDSSIYLCSVEDGSGAPFFGQGTRLTVV.

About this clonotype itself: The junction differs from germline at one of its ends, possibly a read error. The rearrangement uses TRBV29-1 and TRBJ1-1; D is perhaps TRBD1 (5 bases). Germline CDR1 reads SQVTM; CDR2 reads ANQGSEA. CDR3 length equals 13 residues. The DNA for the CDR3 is TGCAACGTGGGGCCGTCTCGGAACCCTGAAGCTTTCTTT. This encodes CNVGPSRNPEAFF. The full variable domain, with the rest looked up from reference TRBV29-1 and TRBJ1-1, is SAVISQKPSRDICQRGTSLTIQCQVDSQVTMMFWYRQQPGQSLTLIATANQGSEATYESGFVIDKFPISRPNLTFSTLTVSNMSPEDSSIYLCNVGPSRNPEAFFGQGTRLTVV.

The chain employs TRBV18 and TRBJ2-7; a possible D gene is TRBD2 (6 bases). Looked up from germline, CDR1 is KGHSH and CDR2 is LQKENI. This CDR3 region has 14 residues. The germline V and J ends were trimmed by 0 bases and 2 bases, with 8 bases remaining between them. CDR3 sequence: CASSPPPGAYEQYF. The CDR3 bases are TGTGCCAGCTCACCACCGCCGGGGGCCTACGAGCAGTACTTC.

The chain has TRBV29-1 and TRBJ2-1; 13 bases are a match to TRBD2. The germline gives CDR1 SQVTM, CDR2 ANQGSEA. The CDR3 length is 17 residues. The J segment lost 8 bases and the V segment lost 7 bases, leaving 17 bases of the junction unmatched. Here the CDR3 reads CSGAGTSGIFGVYEQFF. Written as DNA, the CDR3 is TGCAGCGGGGCCGGGACTAGCGGGATCTTCGGTGTTTATGAGCAGTTCTTC.

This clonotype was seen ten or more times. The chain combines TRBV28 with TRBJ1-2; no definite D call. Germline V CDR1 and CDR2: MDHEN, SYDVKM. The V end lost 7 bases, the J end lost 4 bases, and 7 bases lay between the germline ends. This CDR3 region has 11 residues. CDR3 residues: CASKGFYGYTF. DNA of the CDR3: TGTGCCAGCAAAGGGTTCTATGGCTACACCTTC.

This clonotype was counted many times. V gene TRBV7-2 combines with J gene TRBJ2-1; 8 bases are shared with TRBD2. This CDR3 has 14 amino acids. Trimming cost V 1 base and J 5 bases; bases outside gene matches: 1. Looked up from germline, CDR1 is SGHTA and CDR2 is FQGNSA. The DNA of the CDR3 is TGTGCCAGCAGCTTAGAACTAGCGGACAATGAGCAGTTCTTC. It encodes CASSLELADNEQFF.

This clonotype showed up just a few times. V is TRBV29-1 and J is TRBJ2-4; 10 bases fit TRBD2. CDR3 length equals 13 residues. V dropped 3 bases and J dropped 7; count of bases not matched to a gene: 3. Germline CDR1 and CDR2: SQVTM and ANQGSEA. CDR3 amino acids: CSVEGTSANIQYF. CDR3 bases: TGCAGCGTTGAGGGGACTAGCGCTAACATTCAGTACTTC.

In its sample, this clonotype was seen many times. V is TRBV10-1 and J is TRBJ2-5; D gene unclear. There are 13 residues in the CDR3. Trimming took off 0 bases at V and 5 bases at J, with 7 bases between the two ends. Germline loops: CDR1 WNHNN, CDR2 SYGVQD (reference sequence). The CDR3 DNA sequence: TGCGCCAGCAGTGAGTCGAGCCAGGAGACCCAGTACTTC. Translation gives CASSESSQETQYF.

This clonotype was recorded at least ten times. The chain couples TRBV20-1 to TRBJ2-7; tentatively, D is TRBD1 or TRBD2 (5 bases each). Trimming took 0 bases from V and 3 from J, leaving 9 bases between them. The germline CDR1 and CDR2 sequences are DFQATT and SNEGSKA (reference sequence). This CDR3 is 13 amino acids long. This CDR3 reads CSARDGGSYEQYF. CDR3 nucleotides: TGCAGTGCTAGAGATGGGGGAAGCTACGAGCAGTACTTC.

Here the CDR3 DNA reads TGTGCCAGCAGCTTAGGCCAATCCGCGACAGCCCAGGGGGATACGCAGTATTTT. Residues: CASSLGQSATAQGDTQYF. V usage is TRBV11-2 and J usage is TRBJ2-3; the D gene is possibly TRBD1 (6 bases). Deletions cut 1 base from V and 6 bases from J, with 23 bases between. Germline assignment: CDR1 SGHAT and CDR2 FQNNGV. The CDR3 totals 18 residues.

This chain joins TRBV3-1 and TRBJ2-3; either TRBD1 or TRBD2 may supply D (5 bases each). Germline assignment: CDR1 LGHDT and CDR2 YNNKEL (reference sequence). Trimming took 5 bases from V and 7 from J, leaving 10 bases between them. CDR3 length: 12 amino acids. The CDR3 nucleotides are TGTGCCAGCAGCACTGAGGGGAATACGCAGTATTTT. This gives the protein CASSTEGNTQYF.

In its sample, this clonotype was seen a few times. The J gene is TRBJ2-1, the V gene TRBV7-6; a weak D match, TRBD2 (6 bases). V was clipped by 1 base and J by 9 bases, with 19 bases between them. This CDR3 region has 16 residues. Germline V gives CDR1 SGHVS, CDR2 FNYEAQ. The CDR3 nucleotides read TGTGCCAGCAGCTTAGAAGTGACGGGAGTAAGCGGTGAGCAGTTCTTC. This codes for CASSLEVTGVSGEQFF.

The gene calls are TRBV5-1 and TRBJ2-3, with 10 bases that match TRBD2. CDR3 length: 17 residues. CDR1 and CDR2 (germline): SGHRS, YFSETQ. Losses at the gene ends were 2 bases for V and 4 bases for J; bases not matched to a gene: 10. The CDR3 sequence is CASSLSSGSGLADTQYF. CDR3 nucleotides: TGCGCCAGCAGCTTATCTAGCGGGAGTGGTTTGGCAGATACGCAGTATTTT.

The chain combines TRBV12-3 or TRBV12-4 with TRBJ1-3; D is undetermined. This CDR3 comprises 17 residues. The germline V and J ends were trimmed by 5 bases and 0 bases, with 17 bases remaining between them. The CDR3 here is CASSPRGSWSSGNTIYF. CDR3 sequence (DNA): TGTGCCAGCAGTCCCCGCGGATCTTGGTCCTCTGGAAACACCATATATTTT.

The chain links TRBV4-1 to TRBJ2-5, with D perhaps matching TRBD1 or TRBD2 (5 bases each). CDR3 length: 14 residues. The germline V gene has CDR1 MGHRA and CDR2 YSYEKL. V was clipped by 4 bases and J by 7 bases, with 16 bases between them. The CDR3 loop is CASSPGWGGWTQYF. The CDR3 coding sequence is TGCGCCAGCAGCCCGGGATGGGGCGGTTGGACCCAGTACTTC.

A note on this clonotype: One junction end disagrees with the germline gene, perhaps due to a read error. In nucleotides, the CDR3 is TGTGCCAGCAGCCAATCAAGCGGGAGGGCTGGAGAGACCCGGTACTTC. It translates to CASSQSSGRAGETRYF. The chain employs TRBV3-1 and TRBJ2-5, with 10 bases that match TRBD2. This CDR3 comprises 16 residues. Germline-derived CDR1 and CDR2 are LGHDT and YNNKEL (reference sequence).

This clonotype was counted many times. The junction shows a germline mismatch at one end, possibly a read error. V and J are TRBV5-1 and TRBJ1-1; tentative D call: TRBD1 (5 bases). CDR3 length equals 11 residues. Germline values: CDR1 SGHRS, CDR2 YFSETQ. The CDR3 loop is CASSLDSEAFF. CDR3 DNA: TGTGCCAGCAGTTTAGACAGTGAAGCTTTCTTT.